The 7 T cell receptor beta chains given below trace back to one sample, sequenced in a study of shared clonotypes between healthy human individuals. Some clones are missing from TCRdb's copy, which holds only in-frame ones; the method was immunoSEQ multiplex PCR. The top ten hold over 8.5% of the sample, which has under 300,000 clones, approximately 65% seen once. Sequencing input: memory CD4+ T cells sorted from blood. Subset here: CD45RA-negative fraction. These receptors were taken from a man aged 25 to 45 in good health.

The rearrangement uses TRBV6-1 and TRBJ1-4, with D possibly matching TRBD1 (6 bases). Trimming shortened V by 4 bases and J by 7 bases, and 13 bases separated the two germline ends. This CDR3 comprises 14 residues. Germline CDR1 MNHNS, CDR2 SASEGT. CDR3 bases: TGTGCCAGCAGTGTGCACAGGGTAACTGAAAAACTGTTTTTT. The encoded protein is CASSVHRVTEKLFF.

This chain connects TRBV25-1 to TRBJ1-1; possible D gene TRBD1, 6 bases. Looked up from germline, CDR1 is MGHDK and CDR2 is SYGVNS. This CDR3 region has 14 residues. V was cut by 5 bases and J by 4 bases, with 14 bases left in between. The CDR3 region has the DNA TGTGCCAGCAGTCTCCAACCAGGGGTCACTGAAGCTTTCTTT. It encodes CASSLQPGVTEAFF. Full variable domain (rest looked up from reference TRBV25-1 and TRBJ1-1): EADIYQTPRYLVIGTGKKITLECSQTMGHDKMYWYQQDPGMELHLIHYSYGVNSTEKGDLSSESTVSRIRTEHFPLTLESARPSHTSQYLCASSLQPGVTEAFFGQGTRLTVV.

The J gene is TRBJ2-7, the V gene TRBV29-1; 10 bases are shared with TRBD1. The CDR3 extends over 12 amino acids. Trimming removed 5 bases from V and 6 bases from J; junction bases left unmatched: 4. Germline lookup yields CDR1 SQVTM and CDR2 ANQGSEA. The CDR3 nucleotides are TGCAGCGTTAGACAGGGGGCAGGCGAGCAGTACTTC. This gives the protein CSVRQGAGEQYF.

V usage is TRBV28 and J usage is TRBJ1-1; the D gene is possibly TRBD1 (5 bases). This CDR3 region has 14 residues. V lost 6 bases and J lost 8, with 19 bases in between. Germline V CDR1 and CDR2: MDHEN, SYDVKM. DNA of the CDR3: TGTGCCAGCAGCCTGTCCCTACTGGGGGGAGAAGCTTTCTTT. Translated: CASSLSLLGGEAFF.

This rearrangement joins TRBV6-4 to TRBJ2-1; TRBD2 matches 10 bases. The CDR3 is 14 residues long. CDR1 is MRHNA and CDR2 is SNTAGT in the germline V gene. V was pared by 4 bases and J by 12 bases, with 9 bases of the junction left unmatched. In DNA, the CDR3 is TGTGCCAGCAGTGTGCTAGCGGGAGAGGCTGGGCAGTTCTTC. Protein: CASSVLAGEAGQFF.

This clone was counted ten times or more. The chain recombines TRBV6-1 with TRBJ2-6; D gene ambiguous. Trimming cost V 6 bases and J 0 bases, with 9 bases left between them. The germline V gene has CDR1 MNHNS and CDR2 SASEGT. The CDR3 covers 15 residues. CDR3 sequence reads: CASRPQSSGANVLTF. The CDR3 DNA is TGTGCCAGCAGACCCCAGAGCTCTGGGGCCAACGTCCTGACTTTC.

The chain has TRBV7-3 and TRBJ2-3; D might be TRBD2 (5 bases). The CDR3 totals 14 residues. Trimming took off 3 bases at V and 0 bases at J, with 7 bases between the two ends. The germline V gene has CDR1 SGHTA and CDR2 FQGTGA. The CDR3 region has the DNA TGTGCCAGCAGCTTCGGCGGGAGCACAGATACGCAGTATTTT. It yields the protein CASSFGGSTDTQYF.